This TCR beta chain was documented in a study of CD8 T cells in Susac syndrome. Study outcomes and limitations: The CD4+ T cell repertoires, which came from Susac syndrome patients, showed no sign of clonal expansion.

Of note for this clonotype: Its antigen is currently unknown.

Sequencing of TCR beta drew on CD8+ and CD4+ T cells from blood. Both CD4+ and CD8+ T cells were negatively isolated, and TEMRA cells underwent FACS enrichment. Random hexamers served to reverse transcribe about 0.45 to 1 ug RNA. TCRdb processed the immunoSEQ multiplex PCR reads anew with MiXCR; each CDR3 protein has one entry. This table has around 200,000 distinct CDR3 sequences, around 94% appearing once. The sample was CD4+ T cells from PBMCs. The TCR sequence derives from a human donor with Susac syndrome.

The CDR3 region has the DNA TGTGCCAGCAGCCAAGGTACTAGCGGGAGGAATGAGCAGTTCTTC. Its translation: CASSQGTSGRNEQFF. This sequence joins TRBV3-1 and TRBJ2-1; 12 bases fit TRBD2. The CDR3 has 15 amino acids. Germline V gene lookup returns CDR1 LGHDT and CDR2 YNNKEL (reference sequence). The V segment lost 1 base and the J segment 7 bases; nucleotides outside the gene matches: 2.